This T cell receptor beta chain was sequenced during a study of early stage breast cancer tumors. For the study at large: About 80% of the 16 invasive tumors were ER+, PR+ and HER2-. Points from the study as a whole: Most shared enriched TCRB sequences were commonly generated ones. Tumors had roughly 2.3-fold higher T cell density and higher clonality than adjacent normal breast tissue.

In this sample, this clone turned up once. Its target is not known. Assay used: immunoSEQ multiplex PCR; TCRdb lists only in-frame clones, some missing. Of about 48,000 clones listed, around 83% are singletons. V lost 0 bases and J lost 2, with 10 bases in between. The CDR3 has 15 residues. Per the germline V gene, CDR1 is MNHEY and CDR2 is SVGAGI. The source of this sequence is a person between 45 and 65 years old with breast cancer. This chain links TRBV6-5 with TRBJ1-2; no clear D. The sample comprised blood. In nucleotides, the CDR3 is TGTGCCAGCAGTTACTCGGAGGCCCTAAACTATGGCTACACCTTC. Translated: CASSYSEALNYGYTF.